The rows below give T cell receptor beta chains drawn from one sample of a study of control samples from healthy donors and cancer patients. The data were produced by immunoSEQ multiplex PCR, yet TCRdb's version contains in-frame clones alone and is incomplete. Among some 410,000 clones listed, approximately 90% were seen once. Sequenced: PBMCs. The receptors stem from a middle-aged man with head and neck cancer. CDR3s include the opening cysteine and the closing phenylalanine or tryptophan. The D gene is left open where the match is weak. Only some rows state a clone size, as once, few, many or a class for expanded clones.

clone_size | j_call | d_call | v_call | cdr3_nt | cdr3_aa
NA | TRBJ2-5 | TRBD2 | TRBV6-2/TRBV6-3 | TGTGCCAGCAGTAAGGTCTTACTAGCGGCCTCCCAAGAGACCCAGTACTTC | CASSKVLLAASQETQYF
NA | TRBJ2-7 | NA | TRBV24-1 | TGTGCCACCGCCGGGGACAACTCCTACGAGCAGTACTTC | CATAGDNSYEQYF
NA | TRBJ2-3 | NA | TRBV6-5 | TGTGCCAGCACCCAGACCGTCCTAACAGATACGCAGTATTTT | CASTQTVLTDTQYF
NA | TRBJ1-3 | NA | TRBV5-8 | TGTGCCAGTCGATCCGGGAGGTATGGAAACACCATATATTTT | CASRSGRYGNTIYF
NA | TRBJ2-5 | TRBD2 | TRBV5-1 | TGCGCCAGCAGCTTGAGGCTAGCGGGGGGCCAGGAGACCCAGTACTTC | CASSLRLAGGQETQYF
NA | TRBJ1-2 | NA | TRBV30 | TGTGCCTGCCGGGATATGGGCCAGAGCTATGGCTACACCTTC | CACRDMGQSYGYTF
NA | TRBJ2-2 | TRBD2 | TRBV12-3/TRBV12-4 | TGTGCCAGCGAGCGGGGCGTCACCGGGGAGCTGTTTTTT | CASERGVTGELFF
NA | TRBJ1-5 | TRBD1 | TRBV28 | TGTGCCAGCACCTCAACAGGGGGCCGGAGGCAGCCCCAGCATTTT | CASTSTGGRRQPQHF
NA | TRBJ2-5 | NA | TRBV6-5 | TGTGCCACCTCCGACGGAGTGATTCTGGAGACCCAGTACTTC | CATSDGVILETQYF
NA | TRBJ2-2 | NA | TRBV20-1 | TGCAGTGCTAGTGGCCAAAAGGCCGGGGAGCTGTTTTTT | CSASGQKAGELFF
NA | TRBJ2-7 | NA | TRBV4-3 | TGCGCCAGCAGCCAAGATCCCAACGCCTACGAGCAGTACTTC | CASSQDPNAYEQYF
NA | TRBJ1-6 | TRBD1 | TRBV9 | TGTGCCAGCAGCGTAGAACTCGACAGGGGGAATTCACCCCTCCACTTT | CASSVELDRGNSPLHF
NA | TRBJ2-7 | TRBD2 | TRBV6-5 | TGTGCCAGCAGGCGGACTAGCGGACCCTCCTACGAGCAGTACTTC | CASRRTSGPSYEQYF
NA | TRBJ2-2 | TRBD2 | TRBV6-6 | TGTGCCAGCAGTCCCCCTCTAGCGGGAGGATCAAACACCGGGGAGCTGTTTTTT | CASSPPLAGGSNTGELFF
NA | TRBJ1-5 | NA | TRBV19 | TGTGCCAGTAGTTCGCAAGCACGGCAGCCCCAGCATTTT | CASSSQARQPQHF
NA | TRBJ1-5 | TRBD1 | TRBV18 | TGTGCCAGCTCACCGCAAGGGACAGCACCCCAGCATTTT | CASSPQGTAPQHF
NA | TRBJ2-2 | NA | TRBV5-1 | TGCGCCACCTCGCTGTCTGGGGGGAACCTGAACACCGGGGAGCTGTTTTTT | CATSLSGGNLNTGELFF
NA | TRBJ1-4 | NA | TRBV28 | TGTGCCAGCAGGACCGGGACGAGCTGGGATGGAAAACTGTTTTTT | CASRTGTSWDGKLFF
NA | TRBJ1-1 | NA | TRBV10-3 | TGTGCCATCAGTTTGGGACGGATGAACACTGAAGCTTTCTTT | CAISLGRMNTEAFF
NA | TRBJ2-7 | NA | TRBV28 | TGTGCCAGCAGCCGGCCGGGGTCCTACGAGCAGTACTTC | CASSRPGSYEQYF
NA | TRBJ2-2 | NA | TRBV5-1 | TGCGCCAGCAGCGATCCTAGCGCGCCGAACACCGGGGAGCTGTTTTTT | CASSDPSAPNTGELFF
NA | TRBJ2-6 | NA | TRBV7-6 | TGTGCCAGCAGTCATAGGACGGTCTCTGGGGCCAACGTCCTGACTTTC | CASSHRTVSGANVLTF
NA | TRBJ2-7 | NA | TRBV30 | TGTGCCCGGGGAAAGGGGGCCTACGAGCAGTACTTC | CARGKGAYEQYF
once | TRBJ2-3 | NA | TRBV5-1 | TGCGCCAGCAGCTTTTCTCGACAGTCCGGGGAAGGGAACACAGATACGCAGTATTTT | CASSFSRQSGEGNTDTQYF
NA | TRBJ2-2 | NA | TRBV11-2 | TGTGCCAGCAGCTTAGTGGCAGGGAACACCGGGGAGCTGTTTTTT | CASSLVAGNTGELFF
NA | TRBJ2-3 | NA | TRBV10-3 | TGTGCCATCAGTGAGCCCGTTATAGGGGATACGCAGTATTTT | CAISEPVIGDTQYF
NA | TRBJ2-1 | NA | TRBV27 | TGTGCCAGCAGCCCAGCCGGAGTCTCATACAATGAGCAGTTCTTC | CASSPAGVSYNEQFF
few | TRBJ2-1 | NA | TRBV7-2 | TGTGCCAGCAGCTTAGCTGCCGATAATGAGCAGTTCTTC | CASSLAADNEQFF
NA | TRBJ1-5 | NA | TRBV12-3/TRBV12-4 | TGTGCCAGCATCAGGGAGGTGGGTCAGCCCCAGCATTTT | CASIREVGQPQHF
NA | TRBJ2-3 | NA | TRBV28 | TGTGCCAGCAGTTTTGGCGGTGGTCGGGATACGCAGTATTTT | CASSFGGGRDTQYF
NA | TRBJ2-7 | NA | TRBV6-2/TRBV6-3 | TGTGCCAGCAGTTACTCTGGCGCGCGGGGTGGCTACGAGCAGTACTTC | CASSYSGARGGYEQYF
NA | TRBJ1-2 | NA | TRBV6-5 | TGTGCCAGCACCATCGGCCTCCGCGTTGATGGCTACACCTTC | CASTIGLRVDGYTF
NA | TRBJ1-1 | TRBD1 | TRBV2 | TGTGCCAGCACAACTCGACAGGGAATTGAAGCTTTCTTT | CASTTRQGIEAFF
NA | TRBJ1-2 | NA | TRBV5-8 | TGTGCCAGCAGCTTAATTCAAGGGATGGGTGGCTACACCTTC | CASSLIQGMGGYTF
NA | TRBJ2-5 | NA | TRBV10-3 | TGTGCCATCGGGGTTCCTGGCCAAGAGACCCAGTACTTC | CAIGVPGQETQYF
NA | TRBJ2-2 | NA | TRBV28 | TGTGCCAGCCATCCTAGCTCGACCGGGGAGCTGTTTTTT | CASHPSSTGELFF
NA | TRBJ2-2 | NA | TRBV2 | TGTGCCAGCGGTTCGGACACGATGAACACCGGGGAGCTGTTTTTT | CASGSDTMNTGELFF
NA | TRBJ1-2 | NA | TRBV7-2 | TGTGCCAGCAGCTTAGAAGGATCAGGGAGAGGCTACACCTTC | CASSLEGSGRGYTF
NA | TRBJ2-7 | NA | TRBV19 | TGTGCCAGTAGTATTTCGGGGATTTACTACGAGCAGTACTTC | CASSISGIYYEQYF
few | TRBJ1-4 | NA | TRBV5-1 | TGCGCCAGCAGCTTAGGGGTGGCTCCCGAAAAACTGTTTTTT | CASSLGVAPEKLFF
NA | TRBJ2-3 | NA | TRBV19 | TGTGCCAGTAGTAGAGCTTTGAGGGGAGATACGCAGTATTTT | CASSRALRGDTQYF
NA | TRBJ1-2 | NA | TRBV3-1/TRBV3-2 | TGTGCCAGCAGCCAATTGGACCAGGCCGGTGGCTACACCTTC | CASSQLDQAGGYTF
NA | TRBJ1-1 | NA | TRBV5-4 | TGTGCCAGCAGCTTGGTGCCGGGAGGAGGCGGCACTGAAGCTTTCTTT | CASSLVPGGGGTEAFF
NA | TRBJ1-1 | NA | TRBV19 | TGTGCCAGTAGACTCGCAGGGAACACTGAAGCTTTCTTT | CASRLAGNTEAFF
NA | TRBJ2-3 | NA | TRBV4-1 | TGCGCCAGCAGCCCGGGGCGCCGGGGGGCCGACACAGATACGCAGTATTTT | CASSPGRRGADTDTQYF
once | TRBJ1-1 | NA | TRBV27 | TGTGCCAGCAGTTTATTTGAGGGGTTAAGTGAAGCTTTCTTT | CASSLFEGLSEAFF
NA | TRBJ1-5 | NA | TRBV5-6 | TGTGCCAGCAGCTTGGGTGGGGGAAATAGCAATCAGCCCCAGCATTTT | CASSLGGGNSNQPQHF
NA | TRBJ1-3 | TRBD1 | TRBV5-1 | TGCGCCAGCAGCCCAGGGGGTCGGGTTGAAAACACCATATATTTT | CASSPGGRVENTIYF
NA | TRBJ2-7 | TRBD1 | TRBV19 | TGTGCCAGTAGTGCTGGACAGGGCCAATACGAGCAGTACTTC | CASSAGQGQYEQYF
NA | TRBJ1-6 | NA | TRBV2 | TGTGCCAGCAGCGAACAGAATAATTCACCCCTCCACTTT | CASSEQNNSPLHF